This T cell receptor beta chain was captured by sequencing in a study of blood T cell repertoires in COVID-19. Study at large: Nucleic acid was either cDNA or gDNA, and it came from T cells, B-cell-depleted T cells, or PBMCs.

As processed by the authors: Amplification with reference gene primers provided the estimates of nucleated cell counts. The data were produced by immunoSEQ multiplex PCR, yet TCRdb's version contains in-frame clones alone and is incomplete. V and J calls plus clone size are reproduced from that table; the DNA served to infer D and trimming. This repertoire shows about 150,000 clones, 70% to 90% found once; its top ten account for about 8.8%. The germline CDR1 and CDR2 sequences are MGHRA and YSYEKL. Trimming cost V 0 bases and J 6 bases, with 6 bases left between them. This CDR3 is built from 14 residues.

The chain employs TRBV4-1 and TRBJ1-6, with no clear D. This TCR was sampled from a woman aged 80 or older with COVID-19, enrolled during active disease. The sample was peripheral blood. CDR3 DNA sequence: TGCGCCAGCAGCCAAGAAACTGTTAATTCACCCCTCCACTTT. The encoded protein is CASSQETVNSPLHF.